The clone carrying this T cell receptor (beta chain) was seen more than once but under ten times. Antigen specificity is unknown. The entry originates in a study of cytomegalovirus exposure and HLA in healthy donors. Study-wide results and limits: Later examination showed HLA-associated TCR beta chains had greater clonal expansion than equally common others.

The PCR used 60 Vbeta and 13 Jbeta primers. Generated by immunoSEQ multiplex PCR, the TCRdb table keeps only in-frame clones and is missing some. Here the sample spans 150,000 to 200,000 clones, around two thirds being singletons. The sequence was obtained from a man aged 45 to 65 in good health and CMV-seronegative. The sequenced material came from PBMCs.

CDR3 bases: TGTGCCAGCAGTGCCGGAAGGGGAGGAGGCTACACCTTC. Encoded protein: CASSAGRGGGYTF. The chain employs TRBV6-1 and TRBJ1-2; D possibly corresponds to TRBD1 (5 bases). Trimming took 4 bases from V and 8 from J, leaving 14 bases between them. This CDR3 spans 13 amino acids. Per the germline V gene, CDR1 is MNHNS and CDR2 is SASEGT.